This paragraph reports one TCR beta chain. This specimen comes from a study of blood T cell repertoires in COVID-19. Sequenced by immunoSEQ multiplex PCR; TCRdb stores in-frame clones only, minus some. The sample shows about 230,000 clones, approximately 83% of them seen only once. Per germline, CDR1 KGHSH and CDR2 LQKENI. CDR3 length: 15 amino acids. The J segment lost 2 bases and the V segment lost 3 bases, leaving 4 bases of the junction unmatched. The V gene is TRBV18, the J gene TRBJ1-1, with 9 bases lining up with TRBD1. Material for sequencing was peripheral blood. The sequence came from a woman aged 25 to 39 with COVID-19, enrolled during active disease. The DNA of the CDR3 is TGTGCCAGCTCACCGGGGGGACAGGGAAACACTGAAGCTTTCTTT. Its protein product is CASSPGGQGNTEAFF.